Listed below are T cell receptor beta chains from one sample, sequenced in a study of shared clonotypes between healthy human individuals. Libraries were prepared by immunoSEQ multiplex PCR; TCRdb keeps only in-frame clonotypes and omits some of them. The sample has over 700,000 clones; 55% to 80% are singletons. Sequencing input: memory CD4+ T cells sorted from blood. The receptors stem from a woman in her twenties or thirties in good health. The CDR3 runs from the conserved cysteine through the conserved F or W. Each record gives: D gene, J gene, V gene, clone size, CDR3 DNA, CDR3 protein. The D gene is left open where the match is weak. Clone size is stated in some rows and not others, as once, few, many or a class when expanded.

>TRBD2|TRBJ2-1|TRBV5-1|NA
TGCGCCAGCAGCTTGCCCATAGCGGGAGGGCCCTCGGGTGAGCAGTTCTTC
CASSLPIAGGPSGEQFF
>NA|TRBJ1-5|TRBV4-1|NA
TGCGCCAGCAGCCAAGAGGGCAGGGTAAGCCAGCCCCAGCATTTT
CASSQEGRVSQPQHF
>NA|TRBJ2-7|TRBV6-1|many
TGTGCCAGCAGTGATAGGTGGAAGGGAGCGTACGAGCAGTACTTC
CASSDRWKGAYEQYF
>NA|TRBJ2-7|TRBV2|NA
TGTGCCAGCAGTGAATTTGGGAGCCCCTACGAGCAGTACTTC
CASSEFGSPYEQYF
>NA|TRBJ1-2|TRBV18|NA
TGTGCCAGCTCACCCGGATATAACTATGGCTACACCTTC
CASSPGYNYGYTF
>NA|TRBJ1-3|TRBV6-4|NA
TGTGCCAGCAGTGAGTCCCGGCCGTTCTCTGGAAACACCATATATTTT
CASSESRPFSGNTIYF
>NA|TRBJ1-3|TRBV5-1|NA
TGCGCCAGCAGCTTGGACAGTCCCCCCTCTGGAAACACCATATATTTT
CASSLDSPPSGNTIYF
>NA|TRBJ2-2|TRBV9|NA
TGTGCCAGCACTAAAGGCGGGACCGCGAACACCGGGGAGCTGTTTTTT
CASTKGGTANTGELFF
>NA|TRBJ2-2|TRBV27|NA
TGTGCCAGCATTGCACTAGTGGGCACCGGGGAGCTGTTTTTT
CASIALVGTGELFF
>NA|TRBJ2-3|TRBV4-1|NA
TGCGCCAGCAGCCAAGGGACGAGAGGAGATACGCAGTATTTT
CASSQGTRGDTQYF
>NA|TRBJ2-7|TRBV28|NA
TGTGCCAGCACACCCGGTGGGGTGGGCTACGAGCAGTACTTC
CASTPGGVGYEQYF
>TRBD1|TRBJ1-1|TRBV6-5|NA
TGTGCCAGCAGTCGGGACAGGGGGAACACTGAAGCTTTCTTT
CASSRDRGNTEAFF
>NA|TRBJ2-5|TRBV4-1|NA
TGCGCCAGCAGCCGCGGGGCCCCAGAGACCCAGTACTTC
CASSRGAPETQYF
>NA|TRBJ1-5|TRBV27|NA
TGTGCCAGCAGTTTATCGATGGCGAACAATCAGCCCCAGCATTTT
CASSLSMANNQPQHF
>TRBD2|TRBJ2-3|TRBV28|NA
TGTGCCAGCATGGTTGGACTAGCGGGAGTCCCAGATACGCAGTATTTT
CASMVGLAGVPDTQYF
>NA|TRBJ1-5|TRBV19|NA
TGTGCCAGTAGATTACAGGGCTCGCTTAGCAATCAGCCCCAGCATTTT
CASRLQGSLSNQPQHF
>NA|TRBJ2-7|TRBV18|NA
TGTGCCAGCTCATCGGGCGTAACTCCACAGCAGTACTTC
CASSSGVTPQQYF
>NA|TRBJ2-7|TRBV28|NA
TGTGCCAGCAGTTCCGGGATGACCGCCCTCTACGAGCAGTACTTC
CASSSGMTALYEQYF
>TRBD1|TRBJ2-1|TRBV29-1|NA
TGCAGCTCCCCGGGACAGGGGGCGGGGAATGAGCAGTTCTTC
CSSPGQGAGNEQFF
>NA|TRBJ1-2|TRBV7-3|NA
TGTGCCAGCGGCATACAGGGCTATGGCTACACCTTC
CASGIQGYGYTF
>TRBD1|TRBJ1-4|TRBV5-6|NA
TGTGCCAGCAGCTCCCACTTCCGGGACAGGGAAGGAAAACTGTTTTTT
CASSSHFRDREGKLFF
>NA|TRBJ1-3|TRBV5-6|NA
TGTGCCAGCAGCTTGGGGCCGTCCAACTCTGGAAACACCATATATTTT
CASSLGPSNSGNTIYF
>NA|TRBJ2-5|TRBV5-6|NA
TGTGCCAGCAGCTCTAGGGACGGGGAAGGAACCCAGTACTTC
CASSSRDGEGTQYF
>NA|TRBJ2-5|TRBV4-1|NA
TGCGCCAGCAGTCACGGGCCCGGGAGTCCGCTCCAAGAGACCCAGTACTTC
CASSHGPGSPLQETQYF
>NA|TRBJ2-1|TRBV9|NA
TGTGCCAGCAACAAGATAGTGGGTGCGGCGGGAATCAGCAATGAGCAGTTCTTC
CASNKIVGAAGISNEQFF
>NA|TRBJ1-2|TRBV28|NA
TGTGCCAGCAGTCCACAATTACGGGGCATGAACTATGGCTACACCTTC
CASSPQLRGMNYGYTF
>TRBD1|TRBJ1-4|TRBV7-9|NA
TGTGCCAGCAGCGACCCACAGGGGGCCGGGGAAAAACTGTTTTTT
CASSDPQGAGEKLFF
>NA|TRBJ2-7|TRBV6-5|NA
TGTGCCAGCGCCCCACAGGGACCCTACGAGCAGTACTTC
CASAPQGPYEQYF
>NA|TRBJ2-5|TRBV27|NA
TGTGCCAGCAGTTTCGGGGGAGTTGGGGAGACCCAGTACTTC
CASSFGGVGETQYF
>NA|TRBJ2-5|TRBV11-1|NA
TGTGCCAGCAGCTCCCTTAAGTCCCCACAAGAGACCCAGTACTTC
CASSSLKSPQETQYF
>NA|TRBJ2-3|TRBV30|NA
TGTGCCCTAAGAAGGGGGGCGGACACAGATACGCAGTATTTT
CALRRGADTDTQYF
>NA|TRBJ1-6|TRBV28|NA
TGTGCCAGCATAGACGCGGGACACGATAATTCACCCCTCCACTTT
CASIDAGHDNSPLHF
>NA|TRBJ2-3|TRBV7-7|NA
TGTGCCAGCAGCCCCTACAGTGGCAGGGTAGATACGCAGTATTTT
CASSPYSGRVDTQYF